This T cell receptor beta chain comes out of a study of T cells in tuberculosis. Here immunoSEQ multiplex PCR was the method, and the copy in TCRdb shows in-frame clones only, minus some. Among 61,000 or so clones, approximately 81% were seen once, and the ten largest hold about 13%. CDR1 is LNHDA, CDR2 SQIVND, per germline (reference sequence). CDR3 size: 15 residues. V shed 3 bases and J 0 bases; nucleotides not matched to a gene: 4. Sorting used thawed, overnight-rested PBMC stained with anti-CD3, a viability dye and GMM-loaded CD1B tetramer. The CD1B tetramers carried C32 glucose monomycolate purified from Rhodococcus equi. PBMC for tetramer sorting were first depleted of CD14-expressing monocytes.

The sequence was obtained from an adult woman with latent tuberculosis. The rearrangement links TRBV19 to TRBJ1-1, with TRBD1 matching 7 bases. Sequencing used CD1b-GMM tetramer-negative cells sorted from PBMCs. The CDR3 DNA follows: TGTGCCAGTAGTATGACAGGGAGCCTGAACACTGAAGCTTTCTTT. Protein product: CASSMTGSLNTEAFF.